This T cell receptor beta chain is from a study of cytotoxic CD8 clonotypes in ibrutinib-treated CLL. Trimming removed 4 bases from V and 0 bases from J, with 5 bases in between. Germline V gives CDR1 SGHDT, CDR2 YYEEEE. This CDR3 has 13 residues. Libraries were prepared by immunoSEQ multiplex PCR; TCRdb keeps only in-frame clonotypes and omits some of them. In the table there are some 15,000 clones, around 60% of which are singletons. The chain is built from TRBV5-6 and TRBJ1-3; D not resolved. The sequenced sample was PBMCs, obtained before ibrutinib treatment. This TCR derives from a human donor with chronic lymphocytic leukemia. The CDR3 region is CASSVSSGNTIYF. The DNA for the CDR3 is TGTGCCAGCAGCGTGTCCTCTGGAAACACCATATATTTT.